Below, 19 T cell receptor beta chains from the same sample are listed, as sequenced in a study of CD8+ T cells in alopecia areata. Reverse transcription of extracted RNA yielded cDNA, which provided the sequencing template. Here immunoSEQ multiplex PCR was the method, and the copy in TCRdb shows in-frame clones only, minus some. The profile covers around 97,000 clones, with about nine tenths appearing a single time and around 10% taken by the ten largest. Treatment indicated: oral pan-JAK inhibitor, 5-10 mg twice daily. Sequencing was performed on CD8+ T cells sorted from blood, taken around week 34, from a patient treated with tofacitinib. The source of these receptors is a human donor with alopecia areata.

This chain connects TRBV19 to TRBJ1-1; D is unresolved. This CDR3 region has 13 residues. V shed 5 bases and J shed 0 bases, with 7 bases lying between them. Per the germline V gene, CDR1 is LNHDA and CDR2 is SQIVND (reference sequence). The CDR3, as DNA: TGTGCCAGTAGTGACGGATTGAACACTGAAGCTTTCTTT. This codes for CASSDGLNTEAFF.

The CDR3 bases are TGTGCCAGCAGTTTATGGTCCGGGGGGGGAGAGACCCAGTACTTC. Protein product: CASSLWSGGGETQYF. This sequence joins TRBV27 and TRBJ2-5, with 8 bases lining up with TRBD2. The CDR3 totals 15 residues. Germline lookup yields CDR1 MNHEY and CDR2 SMNVEV (reference sequence). Trimming took 1 base from V and 4 from J; bases not matched to a gene: 5.

The chain joins TRBV7-9 to TRBJ2-3; D may be TRBD1 or TRBD2 (5 bases each). CDR3 length: 13 amino acids. Germline CDR1 and CDR2: SEHNR and FQNEAQ (reference sequence). V was clipped by 5 bases and J by 3 bases, with 9 bases between them. CDR3 sequence reads: CASSLEGTDTQYF. CDR3 nucleotides: TGTGCCAGCAGCCTCGAGGGGACAGATACGCAGTATTTT.

The chain employs TRBV15 and TRBJ2-2; 9 bases align to TRBD1. V lost 2 bases and J lost 4; bases outside the gene matches: 14. There are 19 residues in the CDR3. From germline, CDR1 is LNHNV and CDR2 YYDKDF (reference sequence). The CDR3 sequence is CATSRSGSYGTGSTGELFF. DNA of the CDR3: TGTGCCACCAGCAGATCTGGTTCGTACGGGACAGGGAGCACCGGGGAGCTGTTTTTT.

This sequence joins TRBV29-1 and TRBJ1-1, with TRBD1 identical over 7 bases. The CDR3 spans 16 residues. Germline-derived CDR1 and CDR2 are SQVTM and ANQGSEA. Germline trimming cut 0 bases from V and 1 base from J; bases unmatched to any gene: 8. In nucleotides, the CDR3 is TGCAGCGTTGAAGATCGATCGCCAGGGGGGAACACTGAAGCTTTCTTT. It yields the protein CSVEDRSPGGNTEAFF.

CDR3 sequence reads: CASNSETDTEQYF. DNA of the CDR3: TGTGCCAGCAATTCCGAGACAGACACAGAGCAGTACTTC. The V gene is TRBV27, the J gene TRBJ2-7; D possibly corresponds to TRBD1 (5 bases). The germline V gene encodes CDR1 MNHEY and CDR2 SMNVEV (reference sequence). The CDR3 is made up of 13 amino acids. V dropped 7 bases and J dropped 7 bases, with 17 bases sitting between them.

This chain uses TRBV29-1 with TRBJ1-3; D is unresolved. The CDR3 has 18 residues. Trimming took off 5 bases at V and 0 bases at J, with 23 bases between the two ends. Germline V gene data show CDR1 as SQVTM and CDR2 as ANQGSEA. CDR3 in amino acids: CSVKVPLQTANSGNTIYF. The CDR3 bases are TGCAGCGTTAAGGTCCCGCTCCAGACGGCGAACTCTGGAAACACCATATATTTT.

This clone was detected only once. The V gene is TRBV7-9, the J gene TRBJ2-7, with 11 bases lining up with TRBD2. Looked up from germline, CDR1 is SEHNR and CDR2 is FQNEAQ (reference sequence). V trimming: 2 bases; J trimming: 3 bases; junction bases outside the gene matches: 3. This CDR3 has 15 residues. CDR3 in amino acids: CASSLTGTSGYEQYF. The CDR3 nucleotides are TGTGCCAGCAGCTTAACCGGGACTAGCGGCTACGAGCAGTACTTC.

The chain joins TRBV5-4 to TRBJ2-1; no firm D call. There are 14 residues in the CDR3. Trimming cost V 0 bases and J 2 bases, with 6 bases left between them. CDR1 and CDR2 (germline): SGHNT, YYREEE (reference sequence). The CDR3 is CASSLDSTYNEQFF. The CDR3 bases are TGTGCCAGCAGCTTGGACAGTACCTACAATGAGCAGTTCTTC.

This chain joins TRBV19 and TRBJ2-1; TRBD2 matches at 9 bases. This CDR3 region has 15 residues. The V gene's germline CDR1 is LNHDA and CDR2 SQIVND (reference sequence). Unmatched junction bases numbered 3, after V lost 2 bases and J lost 4 bases. As DNA, the CDR3 is TGTGCCAGTAGTATAATCCTAGCGGGGTACAATGAGCAGTTCTTC. This codes for CASSIILAGYNEQFF.

The chain carries TRBV2 and TRBJ2-5; 9 nucleotides agree with TRBD1. TRBJ2-7 matches the DNA end more closely, so the J call is doubtful. The CDR3 runs 12 residues. CDR1 and CDR2 (germline): SNHLY, FYNNEI. The CDR3 loop reads CASRGQGYEQYF. The CDR3 DNA sequence: TGTGCCAGCAGGGGACAGGGCTACGAGCAGTACTTC.

V usage is TRBV15 and J usage is TRBJ2-2, with TRBD2 as a possible D gene (5 bases). The germline V and J ends were trimmed by 8 bases and 4 bases, with 8 bases remaining between them. CDR3 length equals 12 residues. Germline CDR1 is LNHNV and CDR2 is YYDKDF (reference sequence). The CDR3 protein is CATQAGTGELFF. CDR3 nucleotides: TGTGCCACCCAGGCGGGCACCGGGGAGCTGTTTTTT. Looking up the rest from reference TRBV15 and TRBJ2-2 gives the full variable domain: DAMVIQNPRYQVTQFGKPVTLSCSQTLNHNVMYWYQQKSSQAPKLLFHYYDKDFNNEADTPDNFQSRRPNTSFCFLDIRSPGLGDTAMYLCATQAGTGELFFGEGSRLTVL.

The genes are TRBV25-1 and TRBJ2-7; 8 nucleotides line up with TRBD1. The CDR3 consists of 14 residues. V was clipped by 4 bases and J by 0 bases; unmatched bases: 2. Germline V CDR1 and CDR2: MGHDK, SYGVNS. CDR3 loop: CASSGTGSSYEQYF. The CDR3 coding sequence is TGTGCCAGCAGTGGGACAGGGAGCTCCTACGAGCAGTACTTC.

The rearrangement uses TRBV30 and TRBJ2-5; D may be TRBD1 (6 bases). TRBJ2-7 explains the end of the DNA better; the J call may be wrong. The CDR3 contains 11 residues. Per germline, CDR1 GTSNPN and CDR2 SVGIG (reference sequence). CDR3 in amino acids: CAWSVGGEQYF. The CDR3 region has the DNA TGTGCCTGGAGTGTAGGGGGCGAGCAGTACTTC.

The chain carries TRBV6-5 and TRBJ2-7; D may be TRBD2 (5 bases). CDR3 length: 13 amino acids. CDR1 is MNHEY, CDR2 SVGAGI, per germline. Trimming removed 0 bases at V and 3 bases at J, with 6 bases between. CDR3 nucleotide sequence: TGTGCCAGCAGTTACTCACGGGGCTACGAGCAGTACTTC. Protein: CASSYSRGYEQYF.

The V call is TRBV19, the J call TRBJ2-1, with 8 bases that match TRBD2. CDR1 and CDR2 (germline): LNHDA, SQIVND (reference sequence). The CDR3 loop spans 15 amino acids. V lost 7 bases, J lost 4 bases, and 9 bases stayed unmatched. The DNA of the CDR3 is TGTGCCAGTAAAAAAACTAGCGGACCTTACAATGAGCAGTTCTTC. Translation gives CASKKTSGPYNEQFF.

This chain links TRBV30 with TRBJ2-6, with TRBD1 as a possible D gene (6 bases). The CDR3 is made up of 15 amino acids. Germline lookup yields CDR1 GTSNPN and CDR2 SVGIG (reference sequence). Trimming cost V 4 bases and J 0 bases, with 10 bases left between them. CDR3 DNA: TGTGCCTGGACAGGGGTCGACTCTGGGGCCAACGTCCTGACTTTC. It translates to CAWTGVDSGANVLTF.

This rearrangement joins TRBV29-1 to TRBJ1-1; 10 bases are a match to TRBD1. CDR3 length equals 13 residues. Looked up from germline, CDR1 is SQVTM and CDR2 is ANQGSEA. Germline trimming cut 3 bases from V and 6 bases from J; bases unmatched to any gene: 4. CDR3 sequence (DNA): TGCAGCGTTGACGGACAGGGGGATCCTGAAGCTTTCTTT. This gives the protein CSVDGQGDPEAFF.

V is TRBV7-9 and J is TRBJ2-3; the D is unclear. CDR3 length: 15 amino acids. Looked up from germline, CDR1 is SEHNR and CDR2 is FQNEAQ (reference sequence). V dropped 6 bases and J dropped 2 bases, with 15 bases sitting between them. The CDR3 DNA reads as TGTGCCAGCAGACCCTTAGTCTTATCCACAGATACGCAGTATTTT. Its protein product is CASRPLVLSTDTQYF. Filled out from reference TRBV7-9 and TRBJ2-3, the complete variable domain reads DTGVSQNPRHKITKRGQNVTFRCDPISEHNRLYWYRQTLGQGPEFLTYFQNEAQLEKSRLLSDRFSAERPKGSFSTLEIQRTEQGDSAMYLCASRPLVLSTDTQYFGPGTRLTVL.